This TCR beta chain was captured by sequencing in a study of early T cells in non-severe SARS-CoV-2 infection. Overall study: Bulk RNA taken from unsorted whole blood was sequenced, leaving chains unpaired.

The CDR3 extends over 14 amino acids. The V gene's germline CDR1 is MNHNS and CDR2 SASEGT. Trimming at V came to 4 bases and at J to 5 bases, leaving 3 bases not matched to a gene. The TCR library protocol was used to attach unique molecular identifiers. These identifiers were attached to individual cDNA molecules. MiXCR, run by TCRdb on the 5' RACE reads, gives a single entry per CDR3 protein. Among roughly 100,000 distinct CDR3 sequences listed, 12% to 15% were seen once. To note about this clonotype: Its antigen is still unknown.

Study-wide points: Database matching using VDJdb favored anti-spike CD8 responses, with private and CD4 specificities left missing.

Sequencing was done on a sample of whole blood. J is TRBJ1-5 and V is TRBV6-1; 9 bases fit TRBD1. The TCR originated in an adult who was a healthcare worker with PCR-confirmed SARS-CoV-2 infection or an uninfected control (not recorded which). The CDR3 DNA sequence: TGTGCCAGCAGTGCGGGACAGGGTCATCAGCCCCAGCATTTT. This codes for CASSAGQGHQPQHF.